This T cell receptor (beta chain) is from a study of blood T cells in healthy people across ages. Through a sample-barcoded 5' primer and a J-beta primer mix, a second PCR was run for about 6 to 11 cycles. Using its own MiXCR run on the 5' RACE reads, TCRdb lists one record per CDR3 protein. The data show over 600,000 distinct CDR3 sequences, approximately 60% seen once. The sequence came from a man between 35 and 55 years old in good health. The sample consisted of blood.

CDR3 nucleotide sequence: TGTGCCAGCAGCGTGGGGGAAAATGAAAAACTGTTTTTT. This gives the protein CASSVGENEKLFF. The chain joins TRBV7-3 to TRBJ1-4; maybe TRBD1 (5 bases). The CDR3 covers 13 residues. Germline values: CDR1 SGHTA, CDR2 FQGTGA. Trimming shortened V by 5 bases and J by 5 bases, and 9 bases separated the two germline ends. Combining the CDR3 with reference TRBV7-3 and TRBJ1-4 gives the whole variable domain GAGVSQTPSNKVTEKGKYVELRCDPISGHTALYWYRQSLGQGPEFLIYFQGTGAADDSGLPNDRFFAVRPEGSVSTLKIQRTERGDSAVYLCASSVGENEKLFFGSGTQLSVL.